This record concerns one T cell receptor beta chain sequence. Assay: immunoSEQ multiplex PCR; the TCRdb copy retains only in-frame clones and omits some. The sample records some 220,000 clones, 84% being singletons. This record belongs to a study of blood T cell repertoires in COVID-19. The germline gives CDR1 SEHNR, CDR2 FQNEAQ (reference sequence). The CDR3 is made up of 12 amino acids. Deletions cut 2 bases from V and 7 bases from J, with 9 bases between. Source material: peripheral blood. The receptor was derived from a man in his fifties or sixties with acute or convalescent COVID-19. The chain joins TRBV7-9 to TRBJ2-7, with a weak D call TRBD1 (6 bases). The CDR3, as DNA: TGTGCCAGCAGCTTATTGGGGGCGGAGCAGTACTTC. Its translation is CASSLLGAEQYF.